This TCR beta chain was recorded in a study of blood T cell repertoires in COVID-19. Study-wide context: Donors in the United States, Italy and Spain gave samples during acute or convalescent COVID-19.

Authors' processing steps: It was from reference gene primer amplification that nucleated cell counts were estimated. Assay: immunoSEQ multiplex PCR; the TCRdb copy retains only in-frame clones and omits some. That table is the source of V, J and clone size, and D and trimming were worked out from the DNA. The sample lists 200,000 to 300,000 clones, around four fifths occurring once. Participant ages covered about 18 to 95 years across about two dozen US areas. Within 2 weeks of study entry, exposed participants had contacted a PCR-confirmed or clinician-diagnosed COVID-19 case. The V and J ends lost 5 bases and 1 base respectively, with 13 bases between them. This CDR3 region has 15 residues. The germline CDR1 and CDR2 sequences are LNHNV and YYDKDF (reference sequence).

This clonotype originated in a woman between 40 and 50 years old who had been exposed to COVID-19. The chain combines TRBV15 with TRBJ2-3; D remains ambiguous. Sequenced: PBMCs or T cells enriched from blood (not recorded which). The CDR3 DNA is TGTGCCACCAGCGTGAGTAAAAGCCGCACAGATACGCAGTATTTT. Translating gives CATSVSKSRTDTQYF.